These 31 T cell receptor beta chains originate from one sample sequenced in a study of blood T cell repertoires in COVID-19. Clones were read by immunoSEQ multiplex PCR, and TCRdb kept only the in-frame ones, dropping some. The sample contains 60,000 or so clones, about 80% of which appear only once. The sequencing sample was made of peripheral blood. Source of these receptors: a woman older than 75 with acute or convalescent COVID-19.

In regard to this clone: Its ends do not fully match the called genes, so a read error is possible. The V gene is TRBV2, the J gene TRBJ1-4; D is unclear. There are 15 residues in the CDR3. The germline V gene has CDR1 SNHLY and CDR2 FYNNEI. CDR3 nucleotides: TGTGCCAGCAGTGAAAGATTAGCAACTAATGAAAAATTGTTTTTT. Translation gives CASSERLATNEKLFF.

The chain carries TRBV10-3 and TRBJ1-3; D gene uncertain. Trimming stripped 3 bases from V and 6 bases from J, with 9 bases between. CDR1 and CDR2 from the germline V gene are ENHRY and SYGVKD. The CDR3 is 13 amino acids. CDR3 DNA sequence: TGTGCCATCAGTGATTCTTCCCCAAACACCATATATTTT. Residues: CAISDSSPNTIYF.

The chain couples TRBV9 to TRBJ1-5, with no clear D. The germline CDR1 and CDR2 sequences are SGDLS and YYNGEE. This CDR3 has 13 residues. V was trimmed by 0 bases and J by 6 bases, leaving 7 bases between them. CDR3 residues: CASSVGGFQPQHF. Written as DNA, the CDR3 is TGTGCCAGCAGCGTAGGAGGGTTTCAGCCCCAGCATTTT.

This clone was observed a few times. V is TRBV4-3 and J is TRBJ1-2; D is uncertain. Per the germline V gene, CDR1 is LGHNA and CDR2 is YSLEER. Trimming removed 4 bases from V and 8 bases from J, with 23 bases in between. This CDR3 has 16 residues. CDR3 nucleotide sequence: TGCGCCAGCAGCCCAGAACCCGGCAGACGGGGAGGCGGCTACACCTTC. This translates into CASSPEPGRRGGGYTF.

This clone was observed a single time. The chain carries TRBV2 and TRBJ2-7, with a weak D call TRBD2 (5 bases). Germline CDR1 SNHLY, CDR2 FYNNEI. V lost 1 base, J lost 2 bases, and 12 bases lay in between. The CDR3 covers 15 residues. The CDR3 sequence is CASSEGEGSAYEQYF. The CDR3 nucleotides read TGTGCCAGCAGTGAAGGAGAGGGTTCAGCCTACGAGCAGTACTTC.

This clone was observed a few times. The chain has TRBV3-1 (or the pseudogene TRBV3-2) and TRBJ1-2, with unresolved D. Germline loops: CDR1 LGHDT, CDR2 YNNKEL (reference sequence). This CDR3 comprises 15 residues. Trimming stripped 4 bases from V and 3 bases from J, with 15 bases between. Here the CDR3 reads CASSRSGLTHYGYTF. In nucleotides, the CDR3 is TGTGCCAGCAGCCGAAGTGGACTCACACACTATGGCTACACCTTC.

V is TRBV6-6 and J is TRBJ2-7, with TRBD2 matching over 8 bases. The CDR3 extends over 14 amino acids. The J segment lost 6 bases and the V segment lost 9 bases, leaving 13 bases of the junction unmatched. Germline V lookup: CDR1 MNHNY, CDR2 SVGAGI (reference sequence). The CDR3 region is CASTGIREGGEQYF. CDR3 bases: TGTGCCAGTACCGGGATTCGGGAGGGCGGCGAGCAGTACTTC.

This clone was seen a handful of times. The rearrangement uses TRBV7-3 and TRBJ1-5, with 9 bases identical to TRBD1. Germline CDR1 reads SGHTA; CDR2 reads FQGTGA. V lost 5 bases, J lost 3 bases, and 20 bases stayed unmatched. The CDR3 extends over 20 amino acids. CDR3 region: CASSLNPRDRDIRSNQPQHF. Written as DNA, the CDR3 is TGTGCCAGCAGCCTAAATCCCCGGGACAGGGATATCCGGTCCAATCAGCCCCAGCATTTT. The full variable domain, rest sourced from reference TRBV7-3 and TRBJ1-5, is GAGVSQTPSNKVTEKGKYVELRCDPISGHTALYWYRQSLGQGPEFLIYFQGTGAADDSGLPNDRFFAVRPEGSVSTLKIQRTERGDSAVYLCASSLNPRDRDIRSNQPQHFGDGTRLSIL.

The chain combines TRBV18 with TRBJ2-7; D might be TRBD1 (6 bases). The CDR3 extends over 15 amino acids. Trimming cost V 6 bases and J 1 base, with 16 bases left between them. CDR1 is KGHSH, CDR2 LQKENI, per germline. The CDR3, as DNA: TGTGCCAGCTCTCTCACCGGGACAAAGTCCTACGAGCAGTACTTC. This translates into CASSLTGTKSYEQYF.

The V call is TRBV19, the J call TRBJ2-1; TRBD2 might be the D (6 bases). V lost 3 bases to trimming and J lost 8 bases, with 11 bases between them. Germline CDR1 is LNHDA and CDR2 is SQIVND (reference sequence). This CDR3 has 13 amino acids. The CDR3 region is CASSMGGWDEQFF. In nucleotides, the CDR3 is TGTGCCAGTAGTATGGGAGGATGGGATGAGCAGTTCTTC.

This clone has a handful of counts. V and J are TRBV6-5 and TRBJ2-7; 9 bases fit TRBD1. J was trimmed by 4 bases and V by 6 bases; bases with no gene match: 10. CDR1 is MNHEY and CDR2 is SVGAGI in the germline V gene. The CDR3 is 15 residues long. In DNA, the CDR3 is TGTGCCAGCAGCTCTGCTTTACAGGGGGCTTACGAGCAGTACTTC. Protein sequence: CASSSALQGAYEQYF.

The V gene is TRBV2, the J gene TRBJ1-2; 7 bases fit TRBD1. Germline assignment: CDR1 SNHLY and CDR2 FYNNEI. The CDR3 is 13 residues long. V shed 7 bases and J 3 bases; nucleotides not matched to a gene: 5. The CDR3 loop is CASMGDSYYGYTF. The CDR3 DNA follows: TGTGCCAGCATGGGGGACAGTTACTATGGCTACACCTTC.

V gene TRBV5-1 combines with J gene TRBJ2-3, with 13 nucleotides matching TRBD2. Unmatched junction bases numbered 6, after V lost 1 base and J lost 4 bases. CDR1 is SGHRS and CDR2 is YFSETQ in the germline V gene. The CDR3 has 17 amino acids. For the CDR3, the DNA is TGCGCCAGCAGCTTGTCACTAGCGGGGGGGCCATCAGATACGCAGTATTTT. Its protein is CASSLSLAGGPSDTQYF.

The CDR3 spells CASSQDLPGLAANTGELFF. DNA of the CDR3: TGTGCCAGCAGCCAAGACCTCCCCGGACTAGCCGCGAACACCGGGGAGCTGTTTTTT. V and J are TRBV14 and TRBJ2-2; 8 bases are shared with TRBD2. J lost 0 bases, V lost 0 bases, and 9 bases had no gene match. This CDR3 region has 19 residues. Germline V lookup: CDR1 SGHDN, CDR2 FVKESK.

This chain connects TRBV13 to TRBJ1-4; 8 bases map to TRBD1. CDR3 length equals 15 residues. Germline V lookup: CDR1 PRHDT, CDR2 FYEKMQ (reference sequence). Unmatched junction bases numbered 6, after V lost 5 bases and J lost 4 bases. DNA of the CDR3: TGTGCCAGCAGCGTAAGACAGGGGAGTAATGAAAAACTGTTTTTT. It codes for CASSVRQGSNEKLFF.

This sequence joins TRBV6-5 and TRBJ1-1, with TRBD1 as a possible D gene (6 bases). Germline loops: CDR1 MNHEY, CDR2 SVGAGI. There are 12 residues in the CDR3. V lost 10 bases to trimming and J lost 7 bases, with 16 bases between them. Here the CDR3 DNA reads TGTGCCACCCTAACAGGGCCGAATGAAGCTTTCTTT. Its translation: CATLTGPNEAFF.

V and J are TRBV7-8 and TRBJ2-7; the D gene is possibly TRBD2 (6 bases). The V gene lost 8 bases and the J gene lost 6 bases, with 23 bases spanning the gap. The CDR3 is 15 amino acids. Germline V gene sequence: CDR1 SGHVS, CDR2 FQNEAQ. Written as DNA, the CDR3 is TGTGCCAGCCAACCGGGACTCTCCATCCTCGGCGAGCAGTACTTC. This gives the protein CASQPGLSILGEQYF. Drawing the rest from reference TRBV7-8 and TRBJ2-7, the complete variable domain is GAGVSQSPRYKVAKRGQDVALRCDPISGHVSLFWYQQALGQGPEFLTYFQNEAQLDKSGLPSDRFFAERPEGSVSTLKIQRTQQEDSAVYLCASQPGLSILGEQYFGPGTRLTVT.

This clone is a singleton in its sample. The chain has TRBV5-4 and TRBJ2-5, with D perhaps matching TRBD1 (6 bases). Trimming cost V 0 bases and J 7 bases, with 13 bases left between them. Germline CDR1 and CDR2: SGHNT and YYREEE (reference sequence). The CDR3 consists of 14 residues. DNA for the CDR3: TGTGCCAGCAGCTTGGATCCCAGGGGTGCGACCCAGTACTTC. Translating gives CASSLDPRGATQYF.

The chain is built from TRBV9 and TRBJ2-1, with TRBD1 identical over 8 bases. Trimming at V came to 0 bases and at J to 3 bases, leaving 2 bases not matched to a gene. Looked up from germline, CDR1 is SGDLS and CDR2 is YYNGEE. This CDR3 is 15 amino acids long. The DNA for the CDR3 is TGTGCCAGCAGCGTAGTCGGACAGGGCTACAATGAGCAGTTCTTC. It yields the protein CASSVVGQGYNEQFF.

There are a few counts of this clone. This chain joins TRBV6-1 and TRBJ1-4; D is uncertain. CDR1 is MNHNS and CDR2 is SASEGT in the germline V gene. Trimming removed 1 base at V and 7 bases at J, with 13 bases between. This CDR3 is built from 15 residues. The CDR3 loop reads CASSEGGKAAEKLFF. Here the CDR3 DNA reads TGTGCCAGCAGTGAAGGCGGCAAGGCGGCTGAAAAACTGTTTTTT.

CDR3 sequence: CASSFSGSRGETQYF. CDR3 bases: TGTGCCAGCAGTTTCAGCGGGAGTCGCGGAGAGACCCAGTACTTC. V is TRBV27 and J is TRBJ2-5; 8 nucleotides agree with TRBD2. The CDR3 runs to 15 residues. Losses at the gene ends were 3 bases for V and 4 bases for J; bases not matched to a gene: 7. Germline V gene sequence: CDR1 MNHEY, CDR2 SMNVEV (reference sequence).

This clone was detected only once. The chain is built from TRBV25-1 and TRBJ2-3; D gene unclear. Trimming stripped 2 bases from V and 2 bases from J, with 11 bases between. The CDR3 is 15 residues long. CDR1 is MGHDK, CDR2 SYGVNS, per germline. The CDR3 is CASSEMGLVTDTQYF. The CDR3 region has the DNA TGTGCCAGCAGTGAAATGGGTCTAGTCACAGATACGCAGTATTTT.

The J gene is TRBJ2-7, the V gene TRBV5-1, with 10 bases matching TRBD2. CDR1 and CDR2 (germline): SGHRS, YFSETQ. The V segment lost 5 bases and the J segment 3 bases; nucleotides outside the gene matches: 8. The CDR3 is 15 residues long. This CDR3 is CASSLGTSGIYEQYF. DNA of the CDR3: TGCGCCAGCAGTCTTGGAACTAGCGGGATCTACGAGCAGTACTTC. Using reference TRBV5-1 and TRBJ2-7 for the parts outside the CDR3, the full variable domain is KAGVTQTPRYLIKTRGQQVTLSCSPISGHRSVSWYQQTPGQGLQFLFEYFSETQRNKGNFPGRFSGRQFSNSRSEMNVSTLELGDSALYLCASSLGTSGIYEQYFGPGTRLTVT.

This clone is a singleton in its sample. This chain joins TRBV7-3 and TRBJ2-2; 8 positions agree with TRBD1. The CDR3 runs 16 residues. Trimming at V came to 4 bases and at J to 5 bases, leaving 9 bases not matched to a gene. Looked up from germline, CDR1 is SGHTA and CDR2 is FQGTGA. Here the CDR3 DNA reads TGTGCCAGCAGCTATACAGGGGGTGTTTTGACCGGGGAGCTGTTTTTT. Translating gives CASSYTGGVLTGELFF. The full variable domain, rest sourced from reference TRBV7-3 and TRBJ2-2, is GAGVSQTPSNKVTEKGKYVELRCDPISGHTALYWYRQSLGQGPEFLIYFQGTGAADDSGLPNDRFFAVRPEGSVSTLKIQRTERGDSAVYLCASSYTGGVLTGELFFGEGSRLTVL.

This chain connects TRBV1 to TRBJ2-3; TRBD2 reflects the table's D call only, with no check against the DNA. TRBV1 is described as a pseudogene. The CDR3 is 19 amino acids. This CDR3 is CTSSQAPTYRRDLTDTQYF. The CDR3 DNA reads TGCACCAGCAGCCAAGCTCCCACTTATCGGCGGGATCTCACAGATACGCAGTATTTT.

The chain joins TRBV5-1 to TRBJ2-5, with 8 bases aligning to TRBD1. The CDR3 covers 15 residues. The germline V gene encodes CDR1 SGHRS and CDR2 YFSETQ. V trimming: 0 bases; J trimming: 4 bases; junction bases outside the gene matches: 5. CDR3 in amino acids: CASSLEGQGTETQYF. The CDR3 DNA reads TGCGCCAGCAGCTTGGAAGGACAGGGAACAGAGACCCAGTACTTC. Complete variable domain (other parts from reference TRBV5-1 and TRBJ2-5): KAGVTQTPRYLIKTRGQQVTLSCSPISGHRSVSWYQQTPGQGLQFLFEYFSETQRNKGNFPGRFSGRQFSNSRSEMNVSTLELGDSALYLCASSLEGQGTETQYFGPGTRLLVL.

The chain uses TRBV30 and TRBJ1-5; D gene uncertain. This CDR3 is built from 15 residues. The germline V gene encodes CDR1 GTSNPN and CDR2 SVGIG (reference sequence). Trimming removed 3 bases from V and 0 bases from J, with 12 bases in between. The CDR3 nucleotides read TGTGCCTGGAGCTCGGACTTACATAGCAATCAGCCCCAGCATTTT. Translated, it gives CAWSSDLHSNQPQHF.

This clone was found once. The rearrangement links TRBV6-1 to TRBJ2-2; D remains unclear. CDR1 and CDR2 from the germline V gene are MNHNS and SASEGT. V lost 1 base and J 5 bases, leaving 8 bases between the germline ends. The CDR3 consists of 14 residues. CDR3 protein: CASSEGPQTGELFF. In nucleotides, the CDR3 is TGTGCCAGCAGTGAAGGGCCCCAGACCGGGGAGCTGTTTTTT.

The CDR3 region has the DNA TGTGCCAGCAGTGAGGTGACAGGGAGCTACGAGCAGTACTTC. It codes for CASSEVTGSYEQYF. V and J are TRBV6-1 and TRBJ2-7; 7 bases align to TRBD1. Per germline, CDR1 MNHNS and CDR2 SASEGT. V shed 3 bases, J shed 3 bases, and the junction held 5 bases outside the gene matches. The CDR3 loop spans 14 amino acids.

The V and J genes are TRBV5-1 and TRBJ2-1; 12 bases align to TRBD1. The CDR3 is made up of 15 amino acids. Germline V gene sequence: CDR1 SGHRS, CDR2 YFSETQ. V shed 4 bases and J 9 bases; nucleotides not matched to a gene: 8. The CDR3 here is CASSRDGTGGFEQFF. Written as DNA, the CDR3 is TGCGCCAGCAGCCGGGACGGGACAGGGGGCTTTGAGCAGTTCTTC.

The chain recombines TRBV11-2 with TRBJ2-3, with TRBD2 matching 7 bases. The CDR3 covers 18 residues. Germline V gene lookup returns CDR1 SGHAT and CDR2 FQNNGV. V trimming: 5 bases; J trimming: 3 bases; junction bases outside the gene matches: 17. CDR3 protein: CASSPNPGGPLGTDTQYF. The DNA of the CDR3 is TGTGCCAGCAGCCCTAACCCGGGGGGACCCCTTGGGACAGATACGCAGTATTTT. Based on the CDR3 plus reference TRBV11-2 and TRBJ2-3, the full variable domain is EAGVAQSPRYKIIEKRQSVAFWCNPISGHATLYWYQQILGQGPKLLIQFQNNGVVDDSQLPKDRFSAERLKGVDSTLKIQPAKLEDSAVYLCASSPNPGGPLGTDTQYFGPGTRLTVL.